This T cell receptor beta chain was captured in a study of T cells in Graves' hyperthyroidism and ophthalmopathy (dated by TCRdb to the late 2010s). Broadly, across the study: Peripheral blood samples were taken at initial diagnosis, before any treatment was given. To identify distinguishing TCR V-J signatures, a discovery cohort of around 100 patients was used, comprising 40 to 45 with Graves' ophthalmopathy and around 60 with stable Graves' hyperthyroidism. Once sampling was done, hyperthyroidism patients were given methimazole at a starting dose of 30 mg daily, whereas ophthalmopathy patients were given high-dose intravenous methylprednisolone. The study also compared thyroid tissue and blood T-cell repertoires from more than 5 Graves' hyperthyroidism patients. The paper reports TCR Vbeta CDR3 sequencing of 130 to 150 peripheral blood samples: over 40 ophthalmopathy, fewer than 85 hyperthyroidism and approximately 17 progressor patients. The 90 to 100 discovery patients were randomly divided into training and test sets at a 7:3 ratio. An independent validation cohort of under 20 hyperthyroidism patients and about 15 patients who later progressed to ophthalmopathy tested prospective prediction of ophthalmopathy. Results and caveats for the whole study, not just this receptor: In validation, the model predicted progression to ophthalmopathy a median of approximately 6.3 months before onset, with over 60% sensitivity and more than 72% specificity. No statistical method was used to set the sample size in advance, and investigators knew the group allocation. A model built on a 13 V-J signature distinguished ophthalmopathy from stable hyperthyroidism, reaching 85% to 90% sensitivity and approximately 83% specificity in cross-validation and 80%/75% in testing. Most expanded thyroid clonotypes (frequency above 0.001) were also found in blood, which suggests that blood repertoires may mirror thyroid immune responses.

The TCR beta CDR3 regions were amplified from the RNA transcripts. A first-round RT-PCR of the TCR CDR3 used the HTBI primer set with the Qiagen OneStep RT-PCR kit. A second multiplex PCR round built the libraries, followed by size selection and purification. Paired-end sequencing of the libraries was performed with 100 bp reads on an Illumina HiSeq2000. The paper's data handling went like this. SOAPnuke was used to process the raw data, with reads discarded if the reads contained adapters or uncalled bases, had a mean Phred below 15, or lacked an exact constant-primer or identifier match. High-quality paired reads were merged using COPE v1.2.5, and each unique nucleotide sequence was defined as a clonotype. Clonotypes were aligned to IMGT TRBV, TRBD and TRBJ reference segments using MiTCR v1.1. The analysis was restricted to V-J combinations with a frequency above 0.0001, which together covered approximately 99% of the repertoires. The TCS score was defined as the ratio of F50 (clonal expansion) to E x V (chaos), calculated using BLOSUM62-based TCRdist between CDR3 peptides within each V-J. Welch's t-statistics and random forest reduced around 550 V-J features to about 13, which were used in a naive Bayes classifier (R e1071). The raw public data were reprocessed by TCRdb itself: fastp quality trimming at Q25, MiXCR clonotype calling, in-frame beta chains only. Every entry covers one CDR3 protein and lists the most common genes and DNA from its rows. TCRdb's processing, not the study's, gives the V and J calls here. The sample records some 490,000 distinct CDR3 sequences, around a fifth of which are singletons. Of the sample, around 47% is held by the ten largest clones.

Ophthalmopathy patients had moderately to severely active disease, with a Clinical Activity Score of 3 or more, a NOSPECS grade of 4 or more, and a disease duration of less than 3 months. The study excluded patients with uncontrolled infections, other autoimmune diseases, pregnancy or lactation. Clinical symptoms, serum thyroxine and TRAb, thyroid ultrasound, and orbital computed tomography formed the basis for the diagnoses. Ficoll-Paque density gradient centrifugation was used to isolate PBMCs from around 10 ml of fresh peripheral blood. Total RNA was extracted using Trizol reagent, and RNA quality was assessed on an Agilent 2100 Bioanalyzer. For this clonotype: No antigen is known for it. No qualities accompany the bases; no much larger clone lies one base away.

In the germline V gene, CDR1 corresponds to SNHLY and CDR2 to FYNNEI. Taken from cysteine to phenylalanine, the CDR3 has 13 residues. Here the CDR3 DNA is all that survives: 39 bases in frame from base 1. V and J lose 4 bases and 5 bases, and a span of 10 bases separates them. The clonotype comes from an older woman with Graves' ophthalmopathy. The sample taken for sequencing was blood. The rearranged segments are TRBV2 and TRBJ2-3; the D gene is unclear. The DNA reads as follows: TGTGCCAGCAGTGGATCTACTTTAGATACGCAGTATTTT. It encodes CASSGSTLDTQYF.